This is a list of T cell receptor beta chains from one sample in a study of blood T cell repertoires in COVID-19. The table came from immunoSEQ multiplex PCR; TCRdb's copy has only in-frame clones and leaves some out. This table has around 280,000 clones, roughly 90% appearing once. Material for sequencing was peripheral blood. The origin of the receptors is a woman between 50 and 59 years old who had recovered from COVID-19. CDR3s include the opening cysteine and the closing phenylalanine or tryptophan. A D gene is named only where the DNA matches it firmly. Size is omitted from some rows. Given values are once, few, many or a class for expanded clones.

clone size	D gene	V gene	J gene	CDR3 DNA	CDR3 protein
few	.	TRBV11-2	TRBJ1-2	TGTGCCAGCAGCTCACGAGGACTCCGAGCCGGCTACACCTTC	CASSSRGLRAGYTF
.	.	TRBV3-1/TRBV3-2	TRBJ1-5	TGTGCCAGCAGCCAGGGCGGGCAGCCCCAGCATTTT	CASSQGGQPQHF
.	.	TRBV11-2	TRBJ2-7	TGTGCCAGCAGCTTAGAACGTACAGAGCGGAGGAGCTCCTACGAGCAGTACTTC	CASSLERTERRSSYEQYF
.	TRBD2	TRBV18	TRBJ2-7	TGTGCCAGCTCACCATATTCGGGCAGAGCGGGAGGGCCTACCAGGGGTCTCTACGAGCAGTACTTC	CASSPYSGRAGGPTRGLYEQYF
.	TRBD1	TRBV10-3	TRBJ2-7	TGTGCCATCTGGTCCGGGACAGGGGGCGACGAGCAGTACTTC	CAIWSGTGGDEQYF
.	TRBD1	TRBV13	TRBJ2-7	TGTGCCAGCAGCCGAAGACAGGGTGTCTACGAGCAGTACTTC	CASSRRQGVYEQYF
.	.	TRBV27	TRBJ1-5	TGTGCCAGCAGTATATTCCAGGGCTCTCAGCCCCAGCATTTT	CASSIFQGSQPQHF
.	.	TRBV5-4	TRBJ1-1	TGTGCCAGCAGCCCGCGGGGGTCACACACTGAAGCTTTCTTT	CASSPRGSHTEAFF
.	.	TRBV7-9	TRBJ1-2	TGTGCCAGCAGCTTAGAGGGAGGGGGAAACTATGGCTACACCTTC	CASSLEGGGNYGYTF
few	.	TRBV5-4	TRBJ1-2	TGTGCCAGCAGCTTGCCATCCGGGACAAGATCCTATGGCTACACCTTC	CASSLPSGTRSYGYTF
.	.	TRBV5-1	TRBJ2-1	TGCGCCAGCAGCTTCACGAGGGAATACAATGAGCAGTTCTTC	CASSFTREYNEQFF
once	TRBD2	TRBV6-6	TRBJ2-3	TGTGCCAGCAGTTACTGGACTAGTTCAGATACGCAGTATTTT	CASSYWTSSDTQYF
.	TRBD1	TRBV5-4	TRBJ1-1	TGTGCCAGCAGCTACAATGGTCTCGGGACAGGGGGTACTGAAGCTTTCTTT	CASSYNGLGTGGTEAFF
.	.	TRBV7-2	TRBJ1-1	TGTGCCAGCAGCCCGCGCAGGGACACTGAAGCTTTCTTT	CASSPRRDTEAFF
.	TRBD1	TRBV5-1	TRBJ1-1	TGCGCCAGCAGCCAGTGGGACAGCTACACTGAAGCTTTCTTT	CASSQWDSYTEAFF
.	.	TRBV27	TRBJ2-3	TGTGCCAGCAGTTTATTTCCCGGGTCGACAGATACGCAGTATTTT	CASSLFPGSTDTQYF
.	TRBD2	TRBV30	TRBJ2-7	TGTGCCTGGAGTGGGGAGGGTACCTACGAGCAGTACTTC	CAWSGEGTYEQYF
once	TRBD1	TRBV14	TRBJ2-1	TGTGCCAGCAGCCGTTGGACAGGGGACGTGAATGAGCAGTTCTTC	CASSRWTGDVNEQFF
.	TRBD2	TRBV7-8	TRBJ2-7	TGTGCCAGCAGCTTAGGGACTAGCGGGGTAAAAACCTACGAGCAGTACTTC	CASSLGTSGVKTYEQYF
.	TRBD1	TRBV9	TRBJ1-2	TGTGCCAGCAGCCGCAGGACAGGATGGGGCTACACCTTC	CASSRRTGWGYTF
.	.	TRBV4-1	TRBJ2-7	TGCGCCAGCAGCCAAGATAACAGGGCGATCCGGTACGAGCAGTACTTC	CASSQDNRAIRYEQYF
.	TRBD1	TRBV9	TRBJ1-1	TGTGCCAGCAGCGTGTCAGGGGGTTTGAACACTGAAGCTTTCTTT	CASSVSGGLNTEAFF
once	.	TRBV9	TRBJ1-2	TGTGCCAGCAGCGTAGTCGCGGGCGGAACACATGGCTACACCTTC	CASSVVAGGTHGYTF
.	TRBD1	TRBV10-3	TRBJ2-3	TGTGCCATCACCTCCGGGACAGGGGCCCCAGATACGCAGTATTTT	CAITSGTGAPDTQYF
.	.	TRBV4-2	TRBJ1-5	TGTGCCAGCAGCCAAGATCTACAGCAGCCCCAGCATTTT	CASSQDLQQPQHF
.	.	TRBV12-3/TRBV12-4	TRBJ2-7	TGTGCCAGCAGCGCTGGACAGACCTACGAGCAGTACTTC	CASSAGQTYEQYF
.	TRBD2	TRBV4-3	TRBJ2-1	TGCGCCAGCAGCCAAACCCGACTAGCGGGAGACACGGAGTTCTTC	CASSQTRLAGDTEFF
.	TRBD1	TRBV5-1	TRBJ2-2	TGCGCCAGCAGCCCAGGGACAGGGGGAACCGGGGAGCTGTTTTTT	CASSPGTGGTGELFF